One and the same sample provided the 7 T cell receptor beta chains below, sequenced in a study of a mutant IDH1 vaccine in newly diagnosed glioma. Clones were sequenced by immunoSEQ multiplex PCR, and TCRdb holds only the in-frame ones, with some missing. Among some 60,000 clones listed, around 87% were seen once. This sample's time point: week 23, last vaccination. A single vaccine dose contained 300 ug of mutant IDH1 20-mer peptide, and topical imiquimod was used with it. Their antigens are not known. The sequences come from PBMCs, collected from a glioma patient whose treatment included an IDH1 peptide vaccine. The source is a man between 40 and 49 years old with glioma.

This clone has a handful of counts. V and J are TRBV5-1 and TRBJ1-4; 8 positions agree with TRBD1. The V gene end was trimmed by 4 bases and the J gene end by 4 bases; junction bases not matched to a gene: 12. The CDR3 runs to 17 residues. Per germline, CDR1 SGHRS and CDR2 YFSETQ. DNA of the CDR3: TGCGCCAGCAGCCATAGCGGACAGGGCCGGGGTAATGAAAAACTGTTTTTT. It codes for CASSHSGQGRGNEKLFF.

V gene TRBV19 combines with J gene TRBJ2-1, with 9 positions matching TRBD1. The CDR3 covers 15 residues. The J segment lost 6 bases and the V segment lost 5 bases, leaving 8 bases of the junction unmatched. Per germline, CDR1 LNHDA and CDR2 SQIVND (reference sequence). The CDR3 nucleotides read TGTGCCAGTAGTCGACGGACAGGGGCTTTCAATGAGCAGTTCTTC. As protein: CASSRRTGAFNEQFF.

This chain connects TRBV10-3 to TRBJ2-7; D unresolved. The ends were cut back, 0 bases at V and 3 bases at J, with 9 bases in the middle. This CDR3 region has 14 residues. Looked up from germline, CDR1 is ENHRY and CDR2 is SYGVKD. For the CDR3, the DNA is TGTGCCATCAGTGAGTCTGGCGGCGACTACGAGCAGTACTTC. Amino acids: CAISESGGDYEQYF.

The chain carries TRBV7-9 and TRBJ2-7; D remains unclear. The germline gives CDR1 SEHNR, CDR2 FQNEAQ (reference sequence). This CDR3 spans 15 amino acids. Trimming took 1 base from V and 3 from J, leaving 13 bases between them. CDR3 bases: TGTGCCAGCAGCTTAGTCGGTCTAGTGGGCTACGAGCAGTACTTC. This codes for CASSLVGLVGYEQYF.

The chain uses TRBV14 and TRBJ2-3, with a weak D call TRBD2 (6 bases). CDR1 SGHDN and CDR2 FVKESK come from the germline V gene. This CDR3 contains 16 residues. V was shortened by 4 bases and J by 1 base, with 15 bases between the two germline ends. The DNA for the CDR3 is TGTGCCAGCAGCCCGACTAGAGCGGTGCGCACAGATACGCAGTATTTT. Translated: CASSPTRAVRTDTQYF.

This clone showed up just once. The V and J genes are TRBV1 and TRBJ2-5; the table calls TRBD2, which could not be checked here. TRBV1 is a recognized pseudogene. The CDR3 runs to 18 residues. For the CDR3, the DNA is TGCACCAGCAGCCGGGGGACTAGCGGGAGCTCCCTCGAGGAGACCCAGTACTTC. It encodes CTSSRGTSGSSLEETQYF.

The chain couples TRBV19 to TRBJ2-1; 7 bases line up with TRBD2. With 7 bases clipped from V and 7 bases from J, the junction kept 10 bases outside the gene matches. The CDR3 loop spans 14 amino acids. Germline V CDR1 and CDR2: LNHDA, SQIVND (reference sequence). CDR3 sequence reads: CASTTGGRTNEQFF. The CDR3 nucleotides are TGTGCCAGTACCACCGGCGGGAGAACGAATGAGCAGTTCTTC.